The text below deals with one TCR beta chain. What it binds is not known. Samples each yielded at least 5 micrograms of total RNA. Trimming took off 2 bases at V and 4 bases at J, with 13 bases between the two ends. The CDR3 consists of 15 residues. The germline CDR1 and CDR2 sequences are MNHEY and SVGAGI. Alongside a J-beta primer mix, a sample-barcoded 5' primer served in a second PCR lasting about 7 to 11 cycles. MiXCR, run by TCRdb on the 5' RACE reads, gives a single entry per CDR3 protein. The table lists approximately 1.5 million distinct CDR3 sequences, 35% to 45% of them singletons. The data belong to a study of blood T cells in healthy people across ages. Whole-study findings and limits: The lack of PBMC sorting stopped any conclusive naive versus antigen-experienced comparison. Among T cells, TCR beta diversity per million cells dropped roughly linearly as age rose.

This receptor was taken from a woman aged 18-29 years in good health. Sequencing input: blood. V and J are TRBV6-5 and TRBJ2-3; no reliable D call. The CDR3 nucleotides read TGTGCCAGCAGTTACCGACGCGGCTCCGCAGATACGCAGTATTTT. It codes for CASSYRRGSADTQYF.